Detailed here is one TCR beta chain. Its antigen is not identified. The data were produced by immunoSEQ multiplex PCR, yet TCRdb's version contains in-frame clones alone and is incomplete. The sample yields about 160,000 clones, about 91% seen once. This CDR3 has 15 residues. The data belong to a study of T cell responses to AZD1222 COVID-19 vaccine. Points from the study as a whole: The number of AZD1222 recipients seropositive at baseline was only six. At 160-218 and 743-854, vaccine-associated CD4 TCRs were dominant, and they spanned spike.

The chain links TRBV21-1 to TRBJ2-1. TRBV21-1 has pseudogene status. This TCR was recovered from an adult in good health. The starting material was peripheral blood, obtained on day 0 of MenACWY control vaccination. CDR3 residues: CASSPPGTYGNEQFF. In DNA form, the CDR3 reads TGTGCCAGCAGCCCACCCGGGACCTATGGCAATGAGCAGTTCTTC.